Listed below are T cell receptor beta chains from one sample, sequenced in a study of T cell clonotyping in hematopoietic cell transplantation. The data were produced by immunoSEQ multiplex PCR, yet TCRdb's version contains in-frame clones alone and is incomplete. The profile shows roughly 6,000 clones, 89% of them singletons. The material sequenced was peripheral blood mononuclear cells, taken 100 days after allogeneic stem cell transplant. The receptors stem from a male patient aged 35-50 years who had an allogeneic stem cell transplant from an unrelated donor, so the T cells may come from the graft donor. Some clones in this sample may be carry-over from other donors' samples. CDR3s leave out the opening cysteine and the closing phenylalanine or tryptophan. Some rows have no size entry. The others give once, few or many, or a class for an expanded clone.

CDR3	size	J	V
ASSPDRYLWNEQF	-	TRBJ2-1	TRBV27
ASTEGRWSSYEQY	-	TRBJ2-7	TRBV10-2
ASSLTSGTVYEQY	-	TRBJ2-7	TRBV5-5
ASSRQGLRDQETQY	-	TRBJ2-5	TRBV7-9
ASGKGFLTNEKLF	-	TRBJ1-4	TRBV6-1
ASSLVGHAETQY	-	TRBJ2-5	TRBV5-6
ASSFLLPGQGAGNTIY	-	TRBJ1-3	TRBV7-8
AWRGVNNSPLH	few	TRBJ1-6	TRBV30
ASSEPGTGGTEAF	-	TRBJ1-1	TRBV25-1
ASSGRGTGAPDTQY	-	TRBJ2-3	TRBV2
ASSVRWEGQEQY	-	TRBJ2-7	TRBV9
ASSPREPWGIEAF	-	TRBJ1-1	TRBV11-3
ASSLFGPGELF	-	TRBJ2-2	TRBV28
ASSSRGTGELF	-	TRBJ2-2	TRBV11-2
ASSEGPGNYEQY	-	TRBJ2-7	TRBV6-1
ASRSRTVPYEQY	-	TRBJ2-7	TRBV27
AISGVGRDTQY	-	TRBJ2-3	TRBV10-3
AIGTGDSNQPQH	-	TRBJ1-5	TRBV10-3
SVGGTGNQPQH	once	TRBJ1-5	TRBV29-1
ASSLEGGDTGELF	-	TRBJ2-2	TRBV7-2
ASSDMGNTNYGYT	-	TRBJ1-2	TRBV21-1
AIRGTSGADTQY	-	TRBJ2-3	TRBV10-3
AWSISPLDYGYT	-	TRBJ1-2	TRBV30
ASSPTGDTQY	-	TRBJ2-3	TRBV14
ASNKAGEQF	-	TRBJ2-1	TRBV4-2
SPKGEAF	-	TRBJ1-1	TRBV20-1
ASGGAGDTQY	-	TRBJ2-3	TRBV7-2
ASSELYAGFGNTIY	once	TRBJ1-3	TRBV19
ASSGGGATDTQY	-	TRBJ2-3	TRBV19
ASSLLPGVDETQY	-	TRBJ2-5	TRBV6-5
ASSEDRGNGYT	-	TRBJ1-2	TRBV6-1
ASSAPVGATTQF	-	TRBJ2-1	TRBV9
ASSVNSEETQY	-	TRBJ2-5	TRBV9
ASSLREARDSPLH	-	TRBJ1-6	TRBV7-2
ASSPTSGVRTYEQY	-	TRBJ2-7	TRBV4-2
AWSFTAGAGTQY	-	TRBJ2-3	TRBV30
ASSALALRETQY	-	TRBJ2-5	TRBV25-1
SVPMRGYT	-	TRBJ1-2	TRBV29-1
ASSRGTGVITDTQY	once	TRBJ2-3	TRBV9
ASSLWDQPQH	-	TRBJ1-5	TRBV19
ASSPGQGEETQY	-	TRBJ2-5	TRBV5-1
ACHRRGPLMNTEAF	-	TRBJ1-1	TRBV30
ASSLTPGQLYGYT	-	TRBJ1-2	TRBV28
AVEDRVGVGYT	-	TRBJ1-2	TRBV19
AISDRDSYEQY	-	TRBJ2-7	TRBV10-3
ASSQDTSGGEDTQY	-	TRBJ2-3	TRBV14
ASSLVAGEPSSLH	-	TRBJ1-6	TRBV5-1
ASSLARGRVSVYGYT	-	TRBJ1-2	TRBV5-1
ASSQAETQY	-	TRBJ2-5	TRBV4-1
ASSEWTEGSYGYT	-	TRBJ1-2	TRBV25-1
AWRGWPEDQPQH	-	TRBJ1-5	TRBV30
ASSLGVQPQH	-	TRBJ1-5	TRBV14
SAGLADTQY	-	TRBJ2-3	TRBV20-1
ASTPDNYGYT	few	TRBJ1-2	TRBV5-6
AWSVPLGIAF	-	TRBJ1-1	TRBV30
ASSRTVSGEKLF	-	TRBJ1-4	TRBV6-5
ASSVGTGYNQPQH	-	TRBJ1-5	TRBV7-6
ASSDQRQPQH	-	TRBJ1-5	TRBV19
ASSYSGGDLQTQY	-	TRBJ2-5	TRBV6-5
ASSYYRNTEAF	-	TRBJ1-1	TRBV7-2